Sequencing of this T cell receptor (beta chain) was carried out in a study of blood T cell repertoires in COVID-19. Study summary: T cells, B-cell-depleted T cells, or PBMCs provided the cDNA or gDNA that served as material.

Methods used by the authors: The assay estimated nucleated cells by amplifying reference gene primers. Produced via immunoSEQ multiplex PCR; TCRdb's table is partial and in-frame only. The DNA was the basis for D and trimming; V, J and clone size are from that table. The table has some 350,000 clones, over 75% seen once. The CDR3 length is 15 residues. V was pared by 2 bases and J by 1 base, with 11 bases between. CDR1 is SEHNR and CDR2 is FQNEAQ in the germline V gene (reference sequence). Sequenced input: PBMCs or T cells enriched from blood (not recorded which). The clonotype comes from a woman aged 25-40 years who had recovered from COVID-19. V is TRBV7-9 and J is TRBJ1-1; D unclear. CDR3 sequence (DNA): TGTGCCAGCAGCTTATCGAGTGGTGCGAACACTGAAGCTTTCTTT. Translating gives CASSLSSGANTEAFF.